A single sample is the source of the 5 T cell receptor beta chains below, sequenced in a study of post-analysis software for immune sequencing data (dated by TCRdb to about 2015). The antigens these receptors bind are not known. The library was produced with PCR. The data were produced on an Illumina HiSeq 2500. To reduce PCR and sequencing biases, unique molecular identifiers were built into the TCR beta cDNA libraries. TCRdb's own reprocessing of the public reads used fastp at Q25 and MiXCR and kept productive beta chains. Rows with one shared CDR3 protein collapse into an entry with the most common genes and DNA. Present in this sample are roughly 600,000 distinct CDR3 sequences, roughly 45% of which were seen just once. In total, the top ten clones hold about 1.8% of the sample. General conclusions and limits of the study: Significantly higher frequencies in patients than in controls were found for a few TRBV segments, including TRBV5-6, TRBV5-1 and TRBV20-1.

Material for sequencing was blood. The receptor source for this set is a girl between 5 and 17 years old with multiple sclerosis.

The rearrangement links TRBV12-5 to TRBJ2-1, with D possibly being TRBD1 (6 bases). Germline-derived CDR1 and CDR2 are LGHNT and FRNRAP. This CDR3 has 17 residues. Trimming left V 9 bases short and J 4 bases short, with 25 bases between. The CDR3 here is CASASRPPGTPYNEQFF. CDR3 in DNA: TGTGCTAGCGCAAGCCGACCCCCCGGGACACCATACAATGAGCAGTTCTTC.

This chain uses TRBV7-9 with TRBJ2-1; 10 positions match TRBD2. Germline V CDR1 and CDR2: SEHNR, FQNEAQ (reference sequence). V lost 2 bases, J lost 4 bases, and 2 bases stayed unmatched. This CDR3 is 15 amino acids long. The CDR3 reads CASSLIAGGYNEQFF. The CDR3, as DNA: TGTGCCAGCAGCTTAATAGCGGGGGGTTACAATGAGCAGTTCTTC.

J is TRBJ1-4 and V is TRBV20-1; no clear D gene. The V end lost 3 bases, the J end lost 4 bases, and 9 bases lay between the germline ends. The CDR3 contains 13 residues. Germline values: CDR1 DFQATT, CDR2 SNEGSKA (reference sequence). The CDR3: CSASGGYNEKLFF. CDR3 DNA sequence: TGCAGTGCTAGTGGCGGATATAATGAAAAACTGTTTTTT.

The chain recombines TRBV10-3 with TRBJ2-5; D ambiguous. Germline V gene data show CDR1 as ENHRY and CDR2 as SYGVKD. The CDR3 runs to 9 residues. CDR3 in DNA: TGTGGCACGGGAGAGACCCAGTACTTC. Amino acid sequence: CGTGETQYF.

This chain connects TRBV29-1 to TRBJ1-4; 8 bases map to TRBD1. V was clipped by 4 bases and J by 4 bases; unmatched bases: 2. This CDR3 region has 13 residues. CDR1 is SQVTM, CDR2 ANQGSEA, per germline. The CDR3 DNA follows: TGCAGCGTTGTGGACAGGGTTAATGAAAAACTGTTTTTT. Translation gives CSVVDRVNEKLFF.